The source of this TCR beta chain is a study of T cell responses to AZD1222 COVID-19 vaccine. Study outcomes and limitations: Only a handful of individuals given AZD1222 were seropositive at baseline.

Libraries were prepared by immunoSEQ multiplex PCR; TCRdb keeps only in-frame clonotypes and omits some of them. The sample lists some 130,000 clones; about four fifths were seen once. V was pared by 10 bases and J by 3 bases, with 10 bases between. The length of the CDR3 is 12 residues. Per the germline V gene, CDR1 is MDHEN and CDR2 is SYDVKM. About this clone: Antigen: not known.

Material: peripheral blood, obtained on day 0 of AZD1222 vaccination. The TCR sequence derives from an adult in good health. J is TRBJ1-5 and V is TRBV28, with a possible D match to TRBD1 (5 bases). This CDR3 reads CATQGPNQPQHF. The CDR3 bases are TGTGCCACTCAGGGCCCCAATCAGCCCCAGCATTTT.